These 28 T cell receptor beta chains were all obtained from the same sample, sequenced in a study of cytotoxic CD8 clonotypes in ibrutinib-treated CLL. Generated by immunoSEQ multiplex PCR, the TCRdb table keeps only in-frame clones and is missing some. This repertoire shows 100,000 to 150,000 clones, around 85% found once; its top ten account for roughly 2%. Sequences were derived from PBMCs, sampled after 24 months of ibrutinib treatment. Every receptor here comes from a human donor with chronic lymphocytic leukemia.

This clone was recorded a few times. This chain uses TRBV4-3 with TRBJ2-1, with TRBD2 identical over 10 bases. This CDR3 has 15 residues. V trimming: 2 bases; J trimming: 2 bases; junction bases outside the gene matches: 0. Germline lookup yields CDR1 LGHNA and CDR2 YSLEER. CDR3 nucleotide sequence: TGCGCCAGCAGCCAAACTAGCGGGGCCTACAATGAGCAGTTCTTC. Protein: CASSQTSGAYNEQFF.

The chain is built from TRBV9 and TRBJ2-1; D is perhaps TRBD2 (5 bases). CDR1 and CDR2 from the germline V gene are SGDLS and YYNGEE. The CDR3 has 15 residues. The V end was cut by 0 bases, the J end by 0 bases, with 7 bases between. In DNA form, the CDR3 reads TGTGCCAGCAGCGTAGTAGGGAGCTCCTACAATGAGCAGTTCTTC. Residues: CASSVVGSSYNEQFF.

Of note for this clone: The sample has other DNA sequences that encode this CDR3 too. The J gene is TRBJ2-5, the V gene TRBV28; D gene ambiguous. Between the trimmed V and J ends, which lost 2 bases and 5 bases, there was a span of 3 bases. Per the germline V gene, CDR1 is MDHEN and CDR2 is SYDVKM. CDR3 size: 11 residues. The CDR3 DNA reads TGTGCCAGCAGTTTAGTGGAGACCCAGTACTTC. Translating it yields CASSLVETQYF.

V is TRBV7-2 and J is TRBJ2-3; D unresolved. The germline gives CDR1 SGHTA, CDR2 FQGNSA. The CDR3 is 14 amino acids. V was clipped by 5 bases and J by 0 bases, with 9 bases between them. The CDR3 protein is CASSPYLSTDTQYF. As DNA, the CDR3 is TGTGCCAGCAGCCCCTACCTTAGCACAGATACGCAGTATTTT.

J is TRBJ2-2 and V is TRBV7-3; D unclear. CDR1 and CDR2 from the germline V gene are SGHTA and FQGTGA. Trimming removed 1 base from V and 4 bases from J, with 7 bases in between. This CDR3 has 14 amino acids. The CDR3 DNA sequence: TGTGCCAGCAGCTTAATAAGTGCCACCGGGGAGCTGTTTTTT. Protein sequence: CASSLISATGELFF. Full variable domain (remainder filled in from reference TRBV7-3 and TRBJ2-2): GAGVSQTPSNKVTEKGKYVELRCDPISGHTALYWYRQSLGQGPEFLIYFQGTGAADDSGLPNDRFFAVRPEGSVSTLKIQRTERGDSAVYLCASSLISATGELFFGEGSRLTVL.

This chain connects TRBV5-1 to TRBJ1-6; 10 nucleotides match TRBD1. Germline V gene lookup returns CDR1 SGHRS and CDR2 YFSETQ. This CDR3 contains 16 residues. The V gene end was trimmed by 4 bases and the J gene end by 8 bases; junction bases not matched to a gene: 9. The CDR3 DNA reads TGCGCCAGCAGCCTGCGACGACAGGGGGCGGATTCACCCCTCCACTTT. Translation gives CASSLRRQGADSPLHF.

CDR3 amino acids: CAITPGSGQGVYEQYF. CDR3 sequence (DNA): TGTGCCATCACCCCCGGGTCAGGACAAGGGGTCTACGAGCAGTACTTC. This chain uses TRBV10-3 with TRBJ2-7; TRBD1 is a possible D gene (5 bases). CDR3 length: 16 amino acids. With 7 bases removed from V and 3 bases from J, the gap between germline ends came to 22 bases. CDR1 is ENHRY, CDR2 SYGVKD, per germline.

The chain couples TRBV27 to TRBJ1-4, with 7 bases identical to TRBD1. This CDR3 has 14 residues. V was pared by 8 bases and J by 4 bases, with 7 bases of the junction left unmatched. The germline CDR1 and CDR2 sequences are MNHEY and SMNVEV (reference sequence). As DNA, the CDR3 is TGTGCCAGCGGACGGGACAGAGTTAATGAAAAACTGTTTTTT. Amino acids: CASGRDRVNEKLFF. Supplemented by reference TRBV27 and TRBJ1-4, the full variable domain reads EAQVTQNPRYLITVTGKKLTVTCSQNMNHEYMSWYRQDPGLGLRQIYYSMNVEVTDKGDVPEGYKVSRKEKRNFPLILESPSPNQTSLYFCASGRDRVNEKLFFGSGTQLSVL.

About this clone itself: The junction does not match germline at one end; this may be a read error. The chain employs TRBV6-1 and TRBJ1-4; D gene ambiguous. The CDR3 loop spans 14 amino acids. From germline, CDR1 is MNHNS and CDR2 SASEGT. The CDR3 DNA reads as TGTGCCAGCAGTGAAGGAGGAGGAAATGAAGAACTGTTTTTT. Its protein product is CASSEGGGNEELFF.

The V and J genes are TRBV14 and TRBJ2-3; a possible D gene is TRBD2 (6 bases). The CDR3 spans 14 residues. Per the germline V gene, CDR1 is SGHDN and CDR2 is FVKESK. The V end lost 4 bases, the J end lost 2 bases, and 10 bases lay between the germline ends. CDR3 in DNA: TGTGCCAGCAGCCCGGGACTCTTCACAGATACGCAGTATTTT. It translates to CASSPGLFTDTQYF.

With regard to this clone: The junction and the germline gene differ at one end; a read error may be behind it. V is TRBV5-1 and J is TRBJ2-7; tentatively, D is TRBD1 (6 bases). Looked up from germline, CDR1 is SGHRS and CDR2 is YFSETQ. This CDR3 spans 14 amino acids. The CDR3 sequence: CASSLTGTSYEQYF. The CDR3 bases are TGTGCCAGCAGCTTAACCGGGACATCCTACGAGCAGTACTTC.

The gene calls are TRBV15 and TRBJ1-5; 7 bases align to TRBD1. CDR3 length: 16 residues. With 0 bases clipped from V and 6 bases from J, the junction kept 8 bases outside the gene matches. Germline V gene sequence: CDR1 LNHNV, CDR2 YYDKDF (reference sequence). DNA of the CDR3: TGTGCCACCAGCAGAGATCCAGGGGGAGTCGCTCAGCCCCAGCATTTT. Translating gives CATSRDPGGVAQPQHF.

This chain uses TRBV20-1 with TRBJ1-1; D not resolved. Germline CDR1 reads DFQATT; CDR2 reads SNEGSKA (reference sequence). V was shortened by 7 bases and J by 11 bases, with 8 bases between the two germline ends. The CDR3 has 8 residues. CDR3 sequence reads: CSGPDAFF. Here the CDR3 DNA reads TGCAGTGGTCCGGACGCTTTCTTT.

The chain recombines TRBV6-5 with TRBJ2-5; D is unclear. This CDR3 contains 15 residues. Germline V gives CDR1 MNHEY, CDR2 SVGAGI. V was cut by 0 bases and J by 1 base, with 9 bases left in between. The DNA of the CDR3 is TGTGCCAGCAGTTACTCACAAGTACCCCAAGAGACCCAGTACTTC. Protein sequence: CASSYSQVPQETQYF.

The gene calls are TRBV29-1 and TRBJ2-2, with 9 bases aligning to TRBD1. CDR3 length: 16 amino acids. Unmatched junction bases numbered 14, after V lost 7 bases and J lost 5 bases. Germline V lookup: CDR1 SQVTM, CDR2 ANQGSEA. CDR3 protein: CSADRVGQGTTGELFF. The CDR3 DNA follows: TGCAGCGCCGACAGGGTGGGACAGGGAACTACCGGGGAGCTGTTTTTT.

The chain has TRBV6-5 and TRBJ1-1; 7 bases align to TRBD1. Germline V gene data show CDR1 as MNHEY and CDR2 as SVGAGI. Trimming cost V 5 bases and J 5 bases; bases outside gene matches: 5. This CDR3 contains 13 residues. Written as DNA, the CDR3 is TGTGCCAGCAGTAAGGGGGCCGGGACTGAAGCTTTCTTT. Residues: CASSKGAGTEAFF.

The DNA for the CDR3 is TGTGCCAGTAGTATTAGGAGCTCCTATAATTCACCCCTCCACTTT. This encodes CASSIRSSYNSPLHF. The rearrangement uses TRBV19 and TRBJ1-6; the D is unclear. The CDR3 spans 15 residues. CDR1 is LNHDA and CDR2 is SQIVND in the germline V gene (reference sequence). Trimming pared 3 bases from V and 0 bases from J, leaving 6 bases between.

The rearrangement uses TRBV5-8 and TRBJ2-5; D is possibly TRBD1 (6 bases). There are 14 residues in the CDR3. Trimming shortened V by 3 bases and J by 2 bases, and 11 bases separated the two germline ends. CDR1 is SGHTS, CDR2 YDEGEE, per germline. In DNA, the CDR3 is TGTGCCAGCAGCTCCAGGGGTAGGCAAGAGACCCAGTACTTC. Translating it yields CASSSRGRQETQYF.

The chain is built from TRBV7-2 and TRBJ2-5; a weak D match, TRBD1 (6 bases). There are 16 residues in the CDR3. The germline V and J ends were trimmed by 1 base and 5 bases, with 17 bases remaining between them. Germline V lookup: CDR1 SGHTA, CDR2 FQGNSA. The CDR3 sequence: CASSLVGRGMWETQYF. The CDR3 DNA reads TGTGCCAGCAGCTTAGTCGGCAGGGGAATGTGGGAGACCCAGTACTTC. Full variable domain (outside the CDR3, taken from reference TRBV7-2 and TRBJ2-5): GAGVSQSPSNKVTEKGKDVELRCDPISGHTALYWYRQSLGQGLEFLIYFQGNSAPDKSGLPSDRFSAERTGGSVSTLTIQRTQQEDSAVYLCASSLVGRGMWETQYFGPGTRLLVL.

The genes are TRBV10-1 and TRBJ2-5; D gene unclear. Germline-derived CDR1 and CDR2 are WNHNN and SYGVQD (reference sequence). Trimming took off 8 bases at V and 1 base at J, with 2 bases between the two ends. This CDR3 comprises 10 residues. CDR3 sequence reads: CASGQETQYF. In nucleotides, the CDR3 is TGCGCCAGCGGCCAAGAGACCCAGTACTTC.

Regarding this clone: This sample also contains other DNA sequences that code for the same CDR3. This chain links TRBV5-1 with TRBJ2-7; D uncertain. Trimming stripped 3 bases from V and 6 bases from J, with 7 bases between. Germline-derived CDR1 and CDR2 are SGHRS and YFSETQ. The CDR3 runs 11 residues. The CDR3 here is CASSYDAEQYF. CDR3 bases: TGCGCCAGCAGCTATGACGCCGAGCAGTACTTC.

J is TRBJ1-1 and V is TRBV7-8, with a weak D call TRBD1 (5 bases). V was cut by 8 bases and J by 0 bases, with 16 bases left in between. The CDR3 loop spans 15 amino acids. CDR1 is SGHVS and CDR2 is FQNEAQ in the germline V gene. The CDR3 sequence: CASHQGLSVNTEAFF. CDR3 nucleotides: TGTGCCAGCCACCAGGGCCTTAGTGTGAACACTGAAGCTTTCTTT.

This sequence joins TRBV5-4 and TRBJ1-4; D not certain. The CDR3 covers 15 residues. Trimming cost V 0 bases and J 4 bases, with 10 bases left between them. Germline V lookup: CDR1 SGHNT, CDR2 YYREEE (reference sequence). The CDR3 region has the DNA TGTGCCAGCAGCTTGGCGGCGGACTATAATGAAAAACTGTTTTTT. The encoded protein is CASSLAADYNEKLFF.

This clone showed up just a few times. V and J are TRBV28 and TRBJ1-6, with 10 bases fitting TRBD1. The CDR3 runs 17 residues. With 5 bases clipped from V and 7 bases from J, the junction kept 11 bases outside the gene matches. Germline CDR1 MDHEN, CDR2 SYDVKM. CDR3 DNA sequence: TGTGCCAGCAGTCTCTATCCCCCGGGACAGGGGAATTCACCCCTCCACTTT. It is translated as CASSLYPPGQGNSPLHF.

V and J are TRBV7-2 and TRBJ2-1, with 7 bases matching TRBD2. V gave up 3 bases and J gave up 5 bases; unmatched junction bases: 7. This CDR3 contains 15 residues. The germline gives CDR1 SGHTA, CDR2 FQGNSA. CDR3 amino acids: CASSFYPSGNNEQFF. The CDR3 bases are TGTGCCAGCAGCTTTTATCCTAGCGGTAACAATGAGCAGTTCTTC.

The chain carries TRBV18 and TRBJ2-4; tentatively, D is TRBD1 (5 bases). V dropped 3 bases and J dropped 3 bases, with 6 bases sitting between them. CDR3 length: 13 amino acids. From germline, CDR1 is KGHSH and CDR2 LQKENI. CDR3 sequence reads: CASSPTDKNIQYF. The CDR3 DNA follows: TGTGCCAGCTCACCGACAGACAAAAACATTCAGTACTTC.

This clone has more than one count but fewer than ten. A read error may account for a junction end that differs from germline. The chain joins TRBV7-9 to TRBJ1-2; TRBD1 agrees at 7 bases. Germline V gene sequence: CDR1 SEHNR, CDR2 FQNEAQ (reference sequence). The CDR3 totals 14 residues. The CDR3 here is CASSLATGNYGYTF. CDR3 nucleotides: TGTGCCAGCAGCCTAGCGACAGGGAACTATGGCTACACCTTC. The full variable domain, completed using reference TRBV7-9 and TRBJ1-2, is DTGVSQNPRHKITKRGQNVTFRCDPISEHNRLYWYRQTLGQGPEFLTYFQNEAQLEKSRLLSDRFSAERPKGSFSTLEIQRTEQGDSAMYLCASSLATGNYGYTFGSGTRLTVV.

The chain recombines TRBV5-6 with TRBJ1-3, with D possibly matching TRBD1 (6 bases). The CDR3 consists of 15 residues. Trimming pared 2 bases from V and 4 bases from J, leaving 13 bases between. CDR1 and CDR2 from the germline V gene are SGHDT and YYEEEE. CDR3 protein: CASSLSGASGNTIYF. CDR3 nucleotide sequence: TGTGCCAGCAGCTTATCAGGGGCCTCGGGAAACACCATATATTTT.